This T cell receptor beta chain stems from a study of T cell responses to AZD1222 COVID-19 vaccine. The study, taken as a whole, reports: The peak T cell response came first, and repertoires were sampled only after it. CD4 TCRs linked to vaccination spanned spike, dominating at 160-218 and 743-854. Increased Spike-specific TCR breadth and depth were observed after two AZD1222 doses. Close to half of spike-specific TCRs reportedly recognize unmutated variant regions.

The germline V and J ends were trimmed by 1 base and 0 bases, with 13 bases remaining between them. Germline CDR1 reads LNHNV; CDR2 reads YYDKDF (reference sequence). The CDR3 consists of 16 residues. Generated by immunoSEQ multiplex PCR, the TCRdb table keeps only in-frame clones and is missing some. The sample shows 110,000 or so clones, around 89% of them seen only once. Points on this clone: Its antigen is unidentified.

This rearrangement joins TRBV15 to TRBJ2-7; D gene ambiguous. The TCR originated in an adult in good health. The sample here was peripheral blood, taken on day 0 of AZD1222 vaccination. The CDR3 protein is CATSRADILLSYEQYF. In nucleotides, the CDR3 is TGTGCCACCAGCAGAGCTGACATACTTCTCTCCTACGAGCAGTACTTC.